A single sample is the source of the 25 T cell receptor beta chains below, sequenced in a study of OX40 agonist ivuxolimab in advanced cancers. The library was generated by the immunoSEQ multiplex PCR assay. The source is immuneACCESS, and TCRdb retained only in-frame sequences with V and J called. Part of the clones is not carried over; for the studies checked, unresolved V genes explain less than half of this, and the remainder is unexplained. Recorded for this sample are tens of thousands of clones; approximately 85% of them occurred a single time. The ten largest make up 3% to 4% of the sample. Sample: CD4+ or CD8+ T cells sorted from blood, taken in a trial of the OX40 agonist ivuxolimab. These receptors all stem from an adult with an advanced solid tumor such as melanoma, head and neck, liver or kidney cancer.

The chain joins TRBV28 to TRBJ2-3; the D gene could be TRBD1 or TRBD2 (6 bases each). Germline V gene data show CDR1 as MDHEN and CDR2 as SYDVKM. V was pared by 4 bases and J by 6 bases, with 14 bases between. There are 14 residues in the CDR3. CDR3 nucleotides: TGTGCCAGCAGTTGGGGGGCCAAGAGGGATACGCAGTATTTT. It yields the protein CASSWGAKRDTQYF. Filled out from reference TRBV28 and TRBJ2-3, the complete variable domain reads DVKVTQSSRYLVKRTGEKVFLECVQDMDHENMFWYRQDPGLGLRLIYFSYDVKMKEKGDIPEGYSVSREKKERFSLILESASTNQTSMYLCASSWGAKRDTQYFGPGTRLTVL.

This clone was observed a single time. The CDR3 loop reads CASSSQQGEPYNEQFF. The DNA for the CDR3 is TGTGCCAGCAGCTCCCAACAGGGGGAACCCTACAATGAGCAGTTCTTC. The J gene is TRBJ2-1, the V gene TRBV5-4; 8 bases fit TRBD1. V lost 3 bases to trimming and J lost 2 bases; unmatched junction nucleotides: 7. The CDR3 is made up of 16 amino acids. Germline V CDR1 and CDR2: SGHNT, YYREEE (reference sequence).

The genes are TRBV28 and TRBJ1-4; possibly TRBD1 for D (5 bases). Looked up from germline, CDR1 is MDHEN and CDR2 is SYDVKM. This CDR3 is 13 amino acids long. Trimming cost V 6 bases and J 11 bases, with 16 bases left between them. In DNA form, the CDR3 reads TGTGCCAGCAGATCTGGGGCGGGGGGTAAACTGTTTTTT. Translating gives CASRSGAGGKLFF.

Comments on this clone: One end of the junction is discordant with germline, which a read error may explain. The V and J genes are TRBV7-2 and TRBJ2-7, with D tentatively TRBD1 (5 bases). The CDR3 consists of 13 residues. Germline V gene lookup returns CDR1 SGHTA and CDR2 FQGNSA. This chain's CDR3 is CASSLASGRARSF. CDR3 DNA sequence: TGTGCCAGCAGCTTAGCGTCCGGCAGGGCGAGGAGCTTC.

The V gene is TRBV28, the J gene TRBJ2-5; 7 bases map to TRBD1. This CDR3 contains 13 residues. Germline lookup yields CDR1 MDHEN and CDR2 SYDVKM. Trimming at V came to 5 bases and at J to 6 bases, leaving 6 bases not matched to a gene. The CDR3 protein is CASSTGVGKTQYF. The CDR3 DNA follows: TGTGCCAGCAGTACAGGGGTGGGAAAGACCCAGTACTTC.

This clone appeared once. Here the CDR3 DNA reads TGTGCCAGCAGCTTACAGGGAGGGGATCCCTATGGCTACACCTTC. Protein product: CASSLQGGDPYGYTF. The gene calls are TRBV7-9 and TRBJ1-2, with a tentative D call TRBD1 (5 bases). V was cut by 2 bases and J by 4 bases, with 14 bases left in between. There are 15 residues in the CDR3. Germline V gene data show CDR1 as SEHNR and CDR2 as FQNEAQ (reference sequence).

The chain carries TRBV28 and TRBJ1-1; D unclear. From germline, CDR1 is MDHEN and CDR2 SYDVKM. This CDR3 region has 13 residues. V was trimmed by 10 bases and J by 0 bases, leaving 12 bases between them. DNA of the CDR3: TGTGCCACCGAGGAGGGAGTGAACACTGAAGCTTTCTTT. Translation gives CATEEGVNTEAFF.

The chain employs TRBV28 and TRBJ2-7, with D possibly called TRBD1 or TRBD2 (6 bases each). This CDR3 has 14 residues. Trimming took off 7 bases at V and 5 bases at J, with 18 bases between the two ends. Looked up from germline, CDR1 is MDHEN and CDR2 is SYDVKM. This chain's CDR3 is CASTPGTGRNEQYF. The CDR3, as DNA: TGTGCCAGCACCCCTGGAACAGGGAGGAACGAGCAGTACTTC.

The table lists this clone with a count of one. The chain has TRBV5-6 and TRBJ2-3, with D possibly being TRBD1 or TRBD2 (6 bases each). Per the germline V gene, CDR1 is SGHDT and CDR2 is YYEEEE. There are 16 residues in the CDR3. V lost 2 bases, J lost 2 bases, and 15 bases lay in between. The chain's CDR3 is CASSFSVGGPTDTQYF. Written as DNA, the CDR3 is TGTGCCAGCAGCTTTTCCGTGGGGGGCCCCACAGATACGCAGTATTTT.

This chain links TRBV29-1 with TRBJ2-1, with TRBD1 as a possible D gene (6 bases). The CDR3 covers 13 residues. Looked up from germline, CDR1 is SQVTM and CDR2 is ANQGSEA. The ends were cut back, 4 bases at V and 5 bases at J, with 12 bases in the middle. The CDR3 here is CSVGVTGHNEQFF. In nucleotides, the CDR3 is TGCAGCGTTGGTGTGACAGGACACAATGAGCAGTTCTTC.

CDR3 in DNA: TGCGCCAGCAGCTTGGGGAGCGGGAGGAACTCCTACGAGCAGTACTTC. Amino acids: CASSLGSGRNSYEQYF. The rearrangement joins TRBV5-1 to TRBJ2-7; the match to TRBD2 covers 9 bases. The CDR3 runs to 16 residues. V trimming: 0 bases; J trimming: 0 bases; junction bases outside the gene matches: 4. In germline, CDR1 is SGHRS, CDR2 YFSETQ.

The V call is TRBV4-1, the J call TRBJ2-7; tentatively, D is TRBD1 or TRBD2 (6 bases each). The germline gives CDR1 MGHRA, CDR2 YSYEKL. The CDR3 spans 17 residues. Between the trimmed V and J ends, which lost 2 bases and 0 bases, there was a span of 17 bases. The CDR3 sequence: CASSQRQAAGSSYEQYF. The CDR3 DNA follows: TGCGCCAGCAGCCAACGACAGGCTGCGGGGAGCTCCTACGAGCAGTACTTC.

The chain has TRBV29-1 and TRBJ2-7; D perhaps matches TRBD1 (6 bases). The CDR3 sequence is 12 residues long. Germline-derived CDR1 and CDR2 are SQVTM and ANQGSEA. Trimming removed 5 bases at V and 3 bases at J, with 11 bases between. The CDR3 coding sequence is TGCAGCGTTAGGGACACCGGCTACGAGCAGTACTTC. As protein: CSVRDTGYEQYF.

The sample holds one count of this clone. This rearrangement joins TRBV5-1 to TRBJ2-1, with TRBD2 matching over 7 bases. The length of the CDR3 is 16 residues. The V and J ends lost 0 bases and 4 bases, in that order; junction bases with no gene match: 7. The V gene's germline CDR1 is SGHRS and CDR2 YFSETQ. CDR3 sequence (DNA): TGCGCCAGCAGCTTGGCCGGCGGGAGCAGTTACAATGAGCAGTTCTTC. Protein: CASSLAGGSSYNEQFF.

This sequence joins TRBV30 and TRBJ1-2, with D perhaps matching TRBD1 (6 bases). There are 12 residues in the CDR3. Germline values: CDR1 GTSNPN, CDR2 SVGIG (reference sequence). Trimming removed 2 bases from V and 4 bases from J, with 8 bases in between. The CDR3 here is CAWSRGGYGYTF. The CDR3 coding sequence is TGTGCCTGGAGTAGGGGGGGCTATGGCTACACCTTC.

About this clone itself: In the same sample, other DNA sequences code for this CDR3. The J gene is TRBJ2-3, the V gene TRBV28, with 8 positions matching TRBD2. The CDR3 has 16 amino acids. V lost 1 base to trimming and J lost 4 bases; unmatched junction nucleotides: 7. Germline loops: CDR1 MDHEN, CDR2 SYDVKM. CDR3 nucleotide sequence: TGTGCCAGCAGTTTATCTTTTGCGGGAGGACCAGATACGCAGTATTTT. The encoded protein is CASSLSFAGGPDTQYF. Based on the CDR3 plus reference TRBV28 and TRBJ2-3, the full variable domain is DVKVTQSSRYLVKRTGEKVFLECVQDMDHENMFWYRQDPGLGLRLIYFSYDVKMKEKGDIPEGYSVSREKKERFSLILESASTNQTSMYLCASSLSFAGGPDTQYFGPGTRLTVL.

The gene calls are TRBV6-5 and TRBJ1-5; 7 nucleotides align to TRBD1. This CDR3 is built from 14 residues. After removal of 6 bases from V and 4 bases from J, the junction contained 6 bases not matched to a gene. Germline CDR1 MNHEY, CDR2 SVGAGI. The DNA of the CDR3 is TGTGCCAGCAGGCCGACAGGGCGGAATCAGCCCCAGCATTTT. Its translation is CASRPTGRNQPQHF.

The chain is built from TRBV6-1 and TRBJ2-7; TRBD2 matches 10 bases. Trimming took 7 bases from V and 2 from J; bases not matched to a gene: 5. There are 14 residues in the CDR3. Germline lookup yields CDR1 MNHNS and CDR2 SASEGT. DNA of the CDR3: TGTGCCAGCACTCTAGCGGGAGTGGCCTACGAGCAGTACTTC. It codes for CASTLAGVAYEQYF.

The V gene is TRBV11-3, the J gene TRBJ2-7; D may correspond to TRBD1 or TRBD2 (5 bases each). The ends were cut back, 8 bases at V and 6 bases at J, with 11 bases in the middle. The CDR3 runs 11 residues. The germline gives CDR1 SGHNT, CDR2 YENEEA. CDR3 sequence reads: CASGAGVEQYF. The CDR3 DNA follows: TGTGCCAGCGGGGCCGGGGTCGAGCAGTACTTC.

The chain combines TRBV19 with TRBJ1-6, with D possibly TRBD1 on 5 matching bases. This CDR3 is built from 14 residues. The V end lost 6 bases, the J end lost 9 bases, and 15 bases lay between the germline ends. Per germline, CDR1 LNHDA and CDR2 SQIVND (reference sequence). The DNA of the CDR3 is TGTGCCAGTAGGGGGGAAGTCCAAGGTTCACCCCTCCACTTT. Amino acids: CASRGEVQGSPLHF.

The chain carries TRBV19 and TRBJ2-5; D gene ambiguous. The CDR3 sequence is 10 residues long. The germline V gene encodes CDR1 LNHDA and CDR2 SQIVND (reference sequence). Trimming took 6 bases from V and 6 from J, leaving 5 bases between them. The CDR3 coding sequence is TGTGCCAGTAGGGGGAAGACCCAGTACTTC. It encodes CASRGKTQYF. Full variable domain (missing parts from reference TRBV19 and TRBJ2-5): DGGITQSPKYLFRKEGQNVTLSCEQNLNHDAMYWYRQDPGQGLRLIYYSQIVNDFQKGDIAEGYSVSREKKESFPLTVTSAQKNPTAFYLCASRGKTQYFGPGTRLLVL.

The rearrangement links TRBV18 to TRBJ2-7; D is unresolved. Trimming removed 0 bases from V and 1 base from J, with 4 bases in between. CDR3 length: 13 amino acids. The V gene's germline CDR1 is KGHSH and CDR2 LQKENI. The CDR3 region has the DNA TGTGCCAGCTCACCACCAGGGTCCTACGAGCAGTACTTC. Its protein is CASSPPGSYEQYF.

CDR3 residues: CATSPGRGSGANVLTF. In DNA form, the CDR3 reads TGTGCCACCAGCCCAGGACGGGGCTCTGGGGCCAACGTCCTGACTTTC. The gene calls are TRBV15 and TRBJ2-6, with D perhaps TRBD2 (5 bases). There are 16 residues in the CDR3. V was clipped by 5 bases and J by 0 bases, with 11 bases between them. Per the germline V gene, CDR1 is LNHNV and CDR2 is YYDKDF (reference sequence).

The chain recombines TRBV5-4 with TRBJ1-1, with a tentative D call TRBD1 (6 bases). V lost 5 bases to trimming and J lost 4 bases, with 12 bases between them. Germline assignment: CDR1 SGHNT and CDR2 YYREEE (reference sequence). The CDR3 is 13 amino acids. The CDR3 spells CASSNRVGTEAFF. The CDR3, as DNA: TGTGCCAGCAGTAACAGGGTGGGCACTGAAGCTTTCTTT.

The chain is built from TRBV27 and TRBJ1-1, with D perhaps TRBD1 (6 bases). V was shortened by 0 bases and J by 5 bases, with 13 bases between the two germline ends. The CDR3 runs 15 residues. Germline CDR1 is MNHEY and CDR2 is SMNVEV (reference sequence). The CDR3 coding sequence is TGTGCCAGCAGTTTATCCTCCAGGGGTAGGACTGAAGCTTTCTTT. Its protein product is CASSLSSRGRTEAFF.